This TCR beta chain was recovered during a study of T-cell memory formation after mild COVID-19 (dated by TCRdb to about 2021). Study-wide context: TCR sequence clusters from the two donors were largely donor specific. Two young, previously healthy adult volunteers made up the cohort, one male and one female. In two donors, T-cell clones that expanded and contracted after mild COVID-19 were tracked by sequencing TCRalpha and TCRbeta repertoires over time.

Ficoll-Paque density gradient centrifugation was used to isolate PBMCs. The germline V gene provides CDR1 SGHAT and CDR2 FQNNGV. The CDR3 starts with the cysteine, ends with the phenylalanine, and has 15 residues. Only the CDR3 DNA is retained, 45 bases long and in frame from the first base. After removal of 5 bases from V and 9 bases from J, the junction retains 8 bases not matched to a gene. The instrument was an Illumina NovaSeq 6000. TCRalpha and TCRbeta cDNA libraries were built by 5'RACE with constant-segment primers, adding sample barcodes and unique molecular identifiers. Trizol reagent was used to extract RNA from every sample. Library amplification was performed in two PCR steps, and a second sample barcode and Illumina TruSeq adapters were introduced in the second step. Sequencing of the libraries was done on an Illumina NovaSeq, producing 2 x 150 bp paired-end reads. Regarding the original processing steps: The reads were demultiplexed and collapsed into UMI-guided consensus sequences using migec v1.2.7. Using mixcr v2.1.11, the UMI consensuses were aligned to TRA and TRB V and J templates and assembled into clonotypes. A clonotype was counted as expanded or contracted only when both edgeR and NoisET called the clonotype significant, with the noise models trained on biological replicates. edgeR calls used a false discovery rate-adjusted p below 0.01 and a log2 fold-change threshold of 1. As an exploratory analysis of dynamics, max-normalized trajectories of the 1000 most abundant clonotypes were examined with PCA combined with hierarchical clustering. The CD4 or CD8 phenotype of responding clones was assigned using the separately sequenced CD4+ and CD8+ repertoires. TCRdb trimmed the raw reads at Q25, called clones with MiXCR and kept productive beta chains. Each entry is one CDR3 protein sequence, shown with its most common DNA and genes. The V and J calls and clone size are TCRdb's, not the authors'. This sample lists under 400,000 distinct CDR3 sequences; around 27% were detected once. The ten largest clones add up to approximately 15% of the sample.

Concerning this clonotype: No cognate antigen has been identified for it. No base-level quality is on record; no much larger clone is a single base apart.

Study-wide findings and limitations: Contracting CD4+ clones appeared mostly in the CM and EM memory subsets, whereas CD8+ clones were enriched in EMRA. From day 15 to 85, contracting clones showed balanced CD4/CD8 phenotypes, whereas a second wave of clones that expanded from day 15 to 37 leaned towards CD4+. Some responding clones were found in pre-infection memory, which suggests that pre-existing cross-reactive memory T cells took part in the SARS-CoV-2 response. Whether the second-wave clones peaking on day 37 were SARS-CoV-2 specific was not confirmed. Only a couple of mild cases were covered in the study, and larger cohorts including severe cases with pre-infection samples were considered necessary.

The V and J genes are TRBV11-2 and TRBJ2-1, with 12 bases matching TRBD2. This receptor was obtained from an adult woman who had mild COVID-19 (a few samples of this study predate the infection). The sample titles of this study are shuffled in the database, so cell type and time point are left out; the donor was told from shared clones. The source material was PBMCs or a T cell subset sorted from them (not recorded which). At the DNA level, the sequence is TGTGCCAGCAGCACGCCTAGCGGGAGGGCCTCTGAGCAGTTCTTC. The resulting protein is CASSTPSGRASEQFF.